This section outlines one T cell receptor beta chain sequence together with its context. Original analysis: How many nucleated cells were present was estimated from reference gene primer amplification. This table comes from immunoSEQ multiplex PCR, and its TCRdb copy is limited to in-frame clones, with some not included. V, J and clone size reflect that table, while D and trimming were determined from the DNA. Of under 50,000 clones in the sample, 70% to 90% were seen once. This specimen comes from a study of blood T cell repertoires in COVID-19. Background on the study: Samples taken during acute and convalescent COVID-19 were collected in the United States, Italy and Spain. Sources were T cells, B-cell-depleted T cells, or PBMCs; the material itself was cDNA or gDNA.

Source material: peripheral blood. The clonotype comes from an older man with active COVID-19.

The CDR3 region has the DNA TGCGCCAGCAGCCCGGACATATGGAGAAGCTCCTATAATTCACCCCTCCACTTT. Translation gives CASSPDIWRSSYNSPLHF. V gene TRBV4-3 combines with J gene TRBJ1-6, with D maybe TRBD1 (5 bases). Per the germline V gene, CDR1 is LGHNA and CDR2 is YSLEER. This CDR3 is 18 amino acids long. V was shortened by 4 bases and J by 0 bases, with 16 bases between the two germline ends.